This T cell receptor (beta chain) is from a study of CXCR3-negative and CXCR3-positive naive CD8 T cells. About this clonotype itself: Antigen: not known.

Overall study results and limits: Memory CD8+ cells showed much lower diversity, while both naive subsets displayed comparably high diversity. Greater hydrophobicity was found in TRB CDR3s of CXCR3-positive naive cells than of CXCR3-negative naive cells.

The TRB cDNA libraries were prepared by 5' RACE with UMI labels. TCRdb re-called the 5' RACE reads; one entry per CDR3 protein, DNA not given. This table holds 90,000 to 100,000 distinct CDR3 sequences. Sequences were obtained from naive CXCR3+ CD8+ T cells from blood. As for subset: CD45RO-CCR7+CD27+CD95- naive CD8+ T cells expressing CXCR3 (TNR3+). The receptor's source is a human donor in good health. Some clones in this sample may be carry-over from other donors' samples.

This chain's CDR3 is CASSFFRGSYEQYF. The chain uses TRBV28 and TRBJ2-7. CDR1 and CDR2 from the germline V gene are MDHEN and SYDVKM. The CDR3 runs 14 residues.